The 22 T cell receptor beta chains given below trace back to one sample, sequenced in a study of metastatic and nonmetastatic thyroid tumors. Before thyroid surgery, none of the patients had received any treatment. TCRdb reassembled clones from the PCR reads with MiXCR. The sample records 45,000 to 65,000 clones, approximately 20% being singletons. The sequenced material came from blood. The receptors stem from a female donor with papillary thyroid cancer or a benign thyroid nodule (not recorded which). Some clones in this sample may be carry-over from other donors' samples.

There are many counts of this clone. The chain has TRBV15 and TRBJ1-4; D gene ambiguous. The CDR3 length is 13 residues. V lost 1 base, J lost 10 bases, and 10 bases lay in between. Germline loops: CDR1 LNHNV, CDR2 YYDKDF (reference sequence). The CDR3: CATSRVAERKLFF. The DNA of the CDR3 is TGTGCCACCAGCAGAGTAGCGGAACGAAAACTGTTTTTT.

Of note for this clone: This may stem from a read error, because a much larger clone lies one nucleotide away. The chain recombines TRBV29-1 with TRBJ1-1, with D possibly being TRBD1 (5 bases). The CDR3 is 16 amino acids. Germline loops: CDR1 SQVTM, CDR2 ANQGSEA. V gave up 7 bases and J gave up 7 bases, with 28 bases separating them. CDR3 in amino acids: CSARVPQGPQNGEAFF. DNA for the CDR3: TGCAGCGCACGGGTCCCCCAGGGCCCCCAGAACGGTGAAGCTTTCTTT.

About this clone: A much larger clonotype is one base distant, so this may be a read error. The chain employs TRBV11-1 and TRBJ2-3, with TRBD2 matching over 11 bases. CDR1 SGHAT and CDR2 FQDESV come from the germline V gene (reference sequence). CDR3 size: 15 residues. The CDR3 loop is CASSSLAGGGDKQYF. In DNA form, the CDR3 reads TGTGCCAGCAGCTCATTAGCGGGAGGGGGAGATAAGCAGTATTTT.

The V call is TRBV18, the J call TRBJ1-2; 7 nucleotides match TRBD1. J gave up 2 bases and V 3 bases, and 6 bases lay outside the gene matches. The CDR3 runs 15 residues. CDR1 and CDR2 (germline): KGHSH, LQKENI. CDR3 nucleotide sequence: TGTGCCAGCTCACCGACCGGGACAGAAAACTATGGCTACACCTTC. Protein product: CASSPTGTENYGYTF.

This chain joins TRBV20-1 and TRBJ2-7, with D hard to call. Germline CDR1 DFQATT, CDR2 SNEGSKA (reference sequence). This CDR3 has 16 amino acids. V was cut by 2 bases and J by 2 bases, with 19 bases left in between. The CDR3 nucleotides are TGCAGTGCTAGACATCTAAGGTGGCAGGTCACCTACGAGCAGTACTTC. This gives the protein CSARHLRWQVTYEQYF.

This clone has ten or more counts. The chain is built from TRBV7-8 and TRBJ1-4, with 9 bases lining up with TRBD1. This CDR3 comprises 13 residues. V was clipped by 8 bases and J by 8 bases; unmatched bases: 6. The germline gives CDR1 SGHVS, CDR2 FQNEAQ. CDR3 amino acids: CASGQGYGEKLFF. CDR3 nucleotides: TGTGCCAGCGGACAGGGGTATGGGGAAAAACTGTTTTTT.

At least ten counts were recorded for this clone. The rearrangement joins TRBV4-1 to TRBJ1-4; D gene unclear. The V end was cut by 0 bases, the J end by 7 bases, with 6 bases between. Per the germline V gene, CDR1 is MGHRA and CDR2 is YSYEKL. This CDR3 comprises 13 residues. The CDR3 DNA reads TGCGCCAGCAGCCAAGAGAAGGGTGAAAAACTGTTTTTT. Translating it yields CASSQEKGEKLFF.

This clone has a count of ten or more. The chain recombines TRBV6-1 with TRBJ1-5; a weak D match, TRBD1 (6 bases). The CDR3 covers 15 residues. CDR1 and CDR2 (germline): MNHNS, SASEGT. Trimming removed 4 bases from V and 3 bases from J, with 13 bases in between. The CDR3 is CASSGIGGPNQPQHF. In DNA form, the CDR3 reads TGTGCCAGCAGTGGTATCGGGGGCCCCAATCAGCCCCAGCATTTT.

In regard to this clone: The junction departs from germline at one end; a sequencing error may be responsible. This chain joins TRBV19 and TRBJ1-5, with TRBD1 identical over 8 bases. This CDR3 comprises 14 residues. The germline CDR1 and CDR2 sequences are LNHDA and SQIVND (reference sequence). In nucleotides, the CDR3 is TGCGCCAGTAGTATAGCAGGGGGCGGTCAGCCCCATCATTTT. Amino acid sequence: CASSIAGGGQPHHF.

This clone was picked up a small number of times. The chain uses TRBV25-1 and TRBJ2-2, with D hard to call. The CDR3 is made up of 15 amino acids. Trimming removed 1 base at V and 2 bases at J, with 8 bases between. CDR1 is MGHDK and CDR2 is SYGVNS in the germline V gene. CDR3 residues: CASSESIINTGELFF. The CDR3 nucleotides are TGTGCCAGCAGTGAATCTATCATAAACACCGGGGAGCTGTTTTTT.

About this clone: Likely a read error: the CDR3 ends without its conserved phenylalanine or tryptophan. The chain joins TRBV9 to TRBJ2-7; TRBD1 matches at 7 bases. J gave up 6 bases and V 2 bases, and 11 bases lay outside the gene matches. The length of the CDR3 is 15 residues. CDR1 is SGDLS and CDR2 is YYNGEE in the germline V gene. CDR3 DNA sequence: TGTGCCAGCAGCGTTACAACGACAGGGTTAAGCGAGCAGTACTTA. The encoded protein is CASSVTTTGLSEQYL.

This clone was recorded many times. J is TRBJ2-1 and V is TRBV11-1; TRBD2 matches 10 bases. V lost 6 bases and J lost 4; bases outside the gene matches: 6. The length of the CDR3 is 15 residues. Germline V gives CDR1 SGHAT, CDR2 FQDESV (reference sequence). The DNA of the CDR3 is TGTGCCAGCAGTCTAGCGGGAGTAGAGTACAATGAGCAGTTCTTC. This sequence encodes CASSLAGVEYNEQFF.

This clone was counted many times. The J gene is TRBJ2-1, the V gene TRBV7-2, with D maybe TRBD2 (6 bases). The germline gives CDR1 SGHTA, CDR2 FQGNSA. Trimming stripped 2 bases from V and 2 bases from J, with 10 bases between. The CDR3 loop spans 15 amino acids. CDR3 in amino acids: CASSLSEGAYNEQFF. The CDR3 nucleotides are TGTGCCAGCAGCTTATCGGAGGGAGCCTACAATGAGCAGTTCTTC.

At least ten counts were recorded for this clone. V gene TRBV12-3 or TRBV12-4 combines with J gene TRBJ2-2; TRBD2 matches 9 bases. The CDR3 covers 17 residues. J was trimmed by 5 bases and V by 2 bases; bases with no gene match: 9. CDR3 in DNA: TGTGCCAGCAGTTTACTCTGGGGTCTAGCGGGGACCGGGGAGCTGTTTTTT. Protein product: CASSLLWGLAGTGELFF.

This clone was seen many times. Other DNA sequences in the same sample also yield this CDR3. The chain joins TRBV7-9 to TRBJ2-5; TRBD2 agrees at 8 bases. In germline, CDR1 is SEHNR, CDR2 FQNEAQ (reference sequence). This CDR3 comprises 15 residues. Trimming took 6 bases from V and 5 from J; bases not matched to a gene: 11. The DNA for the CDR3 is TGTGCCAGCAGTTTGTTGTCGGGAGGGCGCGAGACCCAGTACTTC. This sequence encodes CASSLLSGGRETQYF.

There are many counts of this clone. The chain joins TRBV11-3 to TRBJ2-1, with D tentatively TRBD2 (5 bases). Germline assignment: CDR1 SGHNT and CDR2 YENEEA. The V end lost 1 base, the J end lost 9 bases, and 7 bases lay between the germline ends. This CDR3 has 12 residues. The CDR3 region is CASSLGRGEQFF. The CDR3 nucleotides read TGTGCCAGCAGCTTAGGACGGGGTGAGCAGTTCTTC.

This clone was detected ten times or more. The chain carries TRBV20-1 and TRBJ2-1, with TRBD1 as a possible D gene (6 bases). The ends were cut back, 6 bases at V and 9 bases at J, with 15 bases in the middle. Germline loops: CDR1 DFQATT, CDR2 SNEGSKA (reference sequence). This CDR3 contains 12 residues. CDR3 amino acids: CSALGHGTEQFF. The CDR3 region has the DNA TGCAGTGCCCTGGGACACGGTACTGAGCAGTTCTTC.

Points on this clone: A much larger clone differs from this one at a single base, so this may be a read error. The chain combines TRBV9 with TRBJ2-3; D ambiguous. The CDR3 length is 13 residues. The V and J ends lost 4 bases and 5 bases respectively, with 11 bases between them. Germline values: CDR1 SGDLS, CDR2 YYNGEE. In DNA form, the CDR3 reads TGTGCCAGCAGCCCCGTCCCCTTAGATACGCAGTATTTT. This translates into CASSPVPLDTQYF.

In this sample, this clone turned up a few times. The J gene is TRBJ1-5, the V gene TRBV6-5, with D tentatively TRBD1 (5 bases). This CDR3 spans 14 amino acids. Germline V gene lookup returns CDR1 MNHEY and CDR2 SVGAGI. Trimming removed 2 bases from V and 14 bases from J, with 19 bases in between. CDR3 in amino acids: CASSYLAGTQHKHF. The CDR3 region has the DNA TGTGCCAGCAGTTACCTGGCAGGGACTCAGCACAAGCATTTT.

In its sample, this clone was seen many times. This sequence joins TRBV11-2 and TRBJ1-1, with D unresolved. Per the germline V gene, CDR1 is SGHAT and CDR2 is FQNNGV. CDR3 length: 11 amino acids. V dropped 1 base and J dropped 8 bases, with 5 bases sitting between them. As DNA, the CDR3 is TGTGCCAGCAGCTTAGGCAGCGAAGCTTTCTTT. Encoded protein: CASSLGSEAFF.

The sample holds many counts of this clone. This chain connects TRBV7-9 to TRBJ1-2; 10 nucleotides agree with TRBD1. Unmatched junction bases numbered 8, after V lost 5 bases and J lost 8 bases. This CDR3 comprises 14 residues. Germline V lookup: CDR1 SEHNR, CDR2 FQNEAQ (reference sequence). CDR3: CASSPTGGPRGYTF. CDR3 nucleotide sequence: TGTGCCAGCAGCCCGACAGGGGGCCCTCGAGGCTACACCTTC.

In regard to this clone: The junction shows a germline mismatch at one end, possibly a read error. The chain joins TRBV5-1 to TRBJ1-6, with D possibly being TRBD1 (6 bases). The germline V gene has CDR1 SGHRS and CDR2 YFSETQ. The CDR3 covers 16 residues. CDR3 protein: CASSLGDWLGHSPLDF. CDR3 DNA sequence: TGCGCCAGCAGCTTAGGGGATTGGTTGGGACATTCACCCCTCGACTTT.